This T cell receptor beta chain appears in the sequencing data of a study of T-cell memory formation after mild COVID-19. TCRdb re-called the 5' RACE reads with MiXCR, one entry per CDR3 protein. This sample has under 200,000 distinct CDR3 sequences, with 11% found just once. Germline CDR1 and CDR2: SGHKS and YYEKEE (reference sequence). V lost 3 bases and J lost 0, with 16 bases in between. This CDR3 has 17 amino acids. This clonotype was counted ten times or more. As yet, its antigen is unknown. Overall study results and limits: The study detected some responding clones in pre-infection memory, suggesting cross-reactive memory joined. Later expanders leaned toward CD4+, whereas clones contracting from day 15 to 85 were balanced CD4/CD8.

The rearrangement joins TRBV5-5 to TRBJ1-3; tentatively, D is TRBD1 (5 bases). Sequenced sample: PBMCs or a T cell subset sorted from them (not recorded which). The sequence came from a man between 18 and 29 years old who had mild COVID-19 (a few samples of this study predate the infection). Cell type and time point are not known. CDR3 in DNA: TGTGCCAGCAGCTGGGAAGGGACGGATAGCTCTGGAAACACCATATATTTT. This translates into CASSWEGTDSSGNTIYF.